Reported below is one T cell receptor beta chain. The data belong to a study of OX40 agonist ivuxolimab in advanced cancers. Germline V CDR1 and CDR2: ENHRY, SYGVKD. Germline trimming cut 2 bases from V and 2 bases from J; bases unmatched to any gene: 2. The CDR3 loop spans 14 amino acids. Sequencing was performed with immunoSEQ multiplex PCR; in TCRdb, only in-frame clones are kept and a portion is missing. The sample holds tens of thousands of clones, 81% seen once. Specimen: CD4+ or CD8+ T cells sorted from blood, collected in a trial of the OX40 agonist ivuxolimab. The chain combines TRBV10-3 with TRBJ2-7; 8 bases line up with TRBD1. This receptor was obtained from an adult with an advanced solid tumor such as melanoma, head and neck, liver or kidney cancer. The CDR3: CAISEGTGPYEQYF. In DNA form, the CDR3 reads TGTGCCATCAGTGAGGGGACAGGCCCCTACGAGCAGTACTTC.